The 32 T cell receptor beta chains listed next were all sequenced from one sample in a study of shared clonotypes between healthy human individuals. Clones were read by immunoSEQ multiplex PCR, and TCRdb kept only the in-frame ones, dropping some. The table has 2 million to 2.5 million clones, around 96% seen once. CD45RO-negative, CCR7-positively selected cells formed the naive CD8 fraction, excluding terminally differentiated effector memory CD45RA+ cells. The sample consisted of naive CD8+ T cells sorted from blood. These receptors were collected from a man between 18 and 29 years old in good health.

A remark on this clone: The sample has other DNA sequences that encode this CDR3 too. The gene calls are TRBV5-1 and TRBJ1-6; TRBD1 is a possible D gene (5 bases). The germline V gene has CDR1 SGHRS and CDR2 YFSETQ. The CDR3 has 15 residues. Trimming shortened V by 0 bases and J by 7 bases, and 11 bases separated the two germline ends. Written as DNA, the CDR3 is TGCGCCAGCAGCTTGGAGCAGGGCCGGAATTCACCCCTCCACTTT. It encodes CASSLEQGRNSPLHF.

The genes are TRBV14 and TRBJ2-3, with D possibly being TRBD2 (6 bases). CDR3 length equals 17 residues. V was trimmed by 0 bases and J by 6 bases, leaving 19 bases between them. The germline gives CDR1 SGHDN, CDR2 FVKESK. The CDR3 spells CASSQEADLYGGDTQYF. CDR3 DNA: TGTGCCAGCAGCCAAGAGGCCGATTTGTATGGGGGGGATACGCAGTATTTT.

The V call is TRBV6-1, the J call TRBJ2-5; the match to TRBD2 covers 7 bases. This CDR3 has 15 residues. V shed 3 bases and J 3 bases; nucleotides not matched to a gene: 7. Germline lookup yields CDR1 MNHNS and CDR2 SASEGT. The CDR3 reads CASSEAAGLEETQYF. DNA for the CDR3: TGTGCCAGCAGTGAGGCGGCAGGACTAGAAGAGACCCAGTACTTC.

The V call is TRBV19, the J call TRBJ1-1, with D unclear. The germline V and J ends were trimmed by 6 bases and 5 bases, with 16 bases remaining between them. The CDR3 spans 14 residues. Germline CDR1 and CDR2: LNHDA and SQIVND (reference sequence). Here the CDR3 reads CASSPDLEWTEAFF. DNA for the CDR3: TGTGCCAGTAGCCCCGATTTGGAGTGGACTGAAGCTTTCTTT.

This chain connects TRBV11-2 to TRBJ2-7; either TRBD1 or TRBD2 may supply D (5 bases each). This CDR3 is 15 amino acids long. Trimming pared 4 bases from V and 4 bases from J, leaving 17 bases between. Germline V gives CDR1 SGHAT, CDR2 FQNNGV. In DNA, the CDR3 is TGTGCCAGCAGCTCAAAGTCGTCGGGGCTTTACGAGCAGTACTTC. This encodes CASSSKSSGLYEQYF. Based on the CDR3 plus reference TRBV11-2 and TRBJ2-7, the full variable domain is EAGVAQSPRYKIIEKRQSVAFWCNPISGHATLYWYQQILGQGPKLLIQFQNNGVVDDSQLPKDRFSAERLKGVDSTLKIQPAKLEDSAVYLCASSSKSSGLYEQYFGPGTRLTVT.

The genes are TRBV28 and TRBJ1-5; the D gene is possibly TRBD1 (5 bases). Per the germline V gene, CDR1 is MDHEN and CDR2 is SYDVKM. The germline V and J ends were trimmed by 6 bases and 0 bases, with 12 bases remaining between them. The CDR3 consists of 15 residues. CDR3 sequence (DNA): TGTGCCAGCAGAGTGACAGAGTATAGCAATCAGCCCCAGCATTTT. This encodes CASRVTEYSNQPQHF.

This clone occurred once. This chain links TRBV27 with TRBJ2-7, with 7 bases that match TRBD1. With V trimmed by 0 bases and J by 3 bases, 8 bases remained unmatched. The CDR3 loop spans 16 amino acids. The germline gives CDR1 MNHEY, CDR2 SMNVEV (reference sequence). In DNA form, the CDR3 reads TGTGCCAGCAGTTTATCGGGGGACAGACTGTTCTACGAGCAGTACTTC. Its translation: CASSLSGDRLFYEQYF.

The gene calls are TRBV9 and TRBJ2-7; tentatively, D is TRBD1 or TRBD2 (5 bases each). Germline V lookup: CDR1 SGDLS, CDR2 YYNGEE. With 3 bases removed from V and 2 bases from J, the gap between germline ends came to 18 bases. CDR3 length: 16 amino acids. The CDR3 region is CASSAGTGTGAYEQYF. The CDR3 nucleotides read TGTGCCAGCAGCGCAGGCACCGGGACCGGTGCCTACGAGCAGTACTTC.

This clone was detected only once. This chain joins TRBV9 and TRBJ2-3; D gene ambiguous. V was trimmed by 7 bases and J by 4 bases, leaving 10 bases between them. CDR1 and CDR2 from the germline V gene are SGDLS and YYNGEE. This CDR3 has 12 residues. DNA of the CDR3: TGTGCCAGCGGGTTCGGCTCAGATACGCAGTATTTT. Translated, it gives CASGFGSDTQYF.

The V call is TRBV5-4, the J call TRBJ2-1; 11 positions agree with TRBD2. The CDR3 runs 20 residues. V gave up 0 bases and J gave up 0 bases; unmatched junction bases: 11. Germline values: CDR1 SGHNT, CDR2 YYREEE (reference sequence). The CDR3 sequence is CASSLDLAGGGGSSYNEQFF. The CDR3 DNA reads TGTGCCAGCAGCTTGGACCTAGCGGGGGGCGGTGGGAGCTCCTACAATGAGCAGTTCTTC.

V usage is TRBV7-9 and J usage is TRBJ2-7, with a tentative D call TRBD2 (7 bases). V lost 5 bases and J 3 bases, leaving 20 bases between the germline ends. Germline-derived CDR1 and CDR2 are SEHNR and FQNEAQ (reference sequence). CDR3 length: 16 amino acids. DNA of the CDR3: TGTGCCAGCAGCCGAGGGGAGGGGACAAACCACTACGAGCAGTACTTC. This codes for CASSRGEGTNHYEQYF.

The chain is built from TRBV11-3 and TRBJ2-1; 16 bases are shared with TRBD2. CDR1 is SGHNT and CDR2 is YENEEA in the germline V gene. V lost 5 bases to trimming and J lost 2 bases; unmatched junction nucleotides: 9. The CDR3 has 19 residues. The CDR3 protein is CASSPGLAGGDGAYNEQFF. DNA for the CDR3: TGTGCCAGCAGCCCGGGACTAGCGGGAGGGGATGGGGCCTACAATGAGCAGTTCTTC.

CDR3 nucleotide sequence: TGTGCCAGCAGTTCTCATCGGGGGGGTCTCACAGATACGCAGTATTTT. This encodes CASSSHRGGLTDTQYF. The chain joins TRBV6-5 to TRBJ2-3, with 8 bases identical to TRBD2. The J segment lost 2 bases and the V segment lost 4 bases, leaving 8 bases of the junction unmatched. Germline CDR1 is MNHEY and CDR2 is SVGAGI. This CDR3 has 16 residues.

The genes are TRBV10-1 and TRBJ1-5, with 7 bases identical to TRBD1. V gave up 3 bases and J gave up 9 bases; unmatched junction bases: 11. The germline V gene encodes CDR1 WNHNN and CDR2 SYGVQD (reference sequence). This CDR3 is built from 15 residues. As DNA, the CDR3 is TGCGCCAGCAGTGATACAGGGGTGCCCCAGGGGCCCCAGCATTTT. Translated: CASSDTGVPQGPQHF.

V usage is TRBV7-8 and J usage is TRBJ2-7, with 7 bases that match TRBD2. V lost 7 bases to trimming and J lost 5 bases; unmatched junction nucleotides: 11. The CDR3 contains 14 residues. Germline V gives CDR1 SGHVS, CDR2 FQNEAQ. In DNA form, the CDR3 reads TGTGCCAGCATTGAGGGGAGGGTGCTCGACGAGCAGTACTTC. This translates into CASIEGRVLDEQYF.

A word on this clone: Other DNA sequences in the sample encode the same CDR3. The J gene is TRBJ2-7, the V gene TRBV7-6; D may be TRBD1 (7 bases). Trimming removed 1 base at V and 4 bases at J, with 11 bases between. The CDR3 is 14 residues long. CDR1 and CDR2 from the germline V gene are SGHVS and FNYEAQ. CDR3 coding DNA: TGTGCCAGCAGCTTAGGGGCAGGGGGGTACGAGCAGTACTTC. Translating gives CASSLGAGGYEQYF.

The chain recombines TRBV5-3 with TRBJ1-6; D is ambiguous. TRBV5-3 is annotated as an ORF whose role is uncertain. Between the trimmed V and J ends, which lost 0 bases and 1 base, there was a span of 5 bases. The length of the CDR3 is 15 residues. CDR3 coding DNA: TGTGCCAGAAGCTTGGGAGTTTCCTATAATTCACCCCTCCACTTT. Translating gives CARSLGVSYNSPLHF.

The V and J genes are TRBV28 and TRBJ1-4; 7 positions match TRBD1. CDR1 and CDR2 from the germline V gene are MDHEN and SYDVKM. The CDR3 extends over 15 amino acids. V shed 5 bases, J shed 5 bases, and the junction held 8 bases outside the gene matches. This CDR3 is CASSLNRGRNEKLFF. CDR3 coding DNA: TGTGCCAGCAGTCTCAACAGGGGACGGAATGAAAAACTGTTTTTT.

The V gene is TRBV13, the J gene TRBJ1-2; D perhaps matches TRBD1 (5 bases). The V end was cut by 5 bases, the J end by 1 base, with 11 bases between. The CDR3 has 14 amino acids. Germline-derived CDR1 and CDR2 are PRHDT and FYEKMQ (reference sequence). CDR3 coding DNA: TGTGCCAGCAGCCTTGGGGCAGATAACTATGGCTACACCTTC. This gives the protein CASSLGADNYGYTF.

The rearrangement joins TRBV5-6 to TRBJ1-1; D gene uncertain. CDR3 length: 14 residues. Germline V CDR1 and CDR2: SGHDT, YYEEEE. The V end was cut by 0 bases, the J end by 6 bases, with 12 bases between. CDR3 loop: CASSLEGMAAEAFF. The CDR3 DNA sequence: TGTGCCAGCAGCTTGGAAGGGATGGCCGCTGAAGCTTTCTTT.

The chain employs TRBV15 and TRBJ2-7; 13 bases are a match to TRBD2. Trimming removed 7 bases from V and 6 bases from J; junction bases left unmatched: 6. CDR3 length: 14 amino acids. From germline, CDR1 is LNHNV and CDR2 YYDKDF (reference sequence). CDR3 sequence: CATMELAGGGEQYF. The CDR3 nucleotides read TGTGCCACCATGGAACTAGCGGGAGGGGGCGAGCAGTACTTC.

The chain combines TRBV2 with TRBJ2-7; D remains unclear. V was clipped by 5 bases and J by 0 bases, with 14 bases between them. The CDR3 is 15 residues long. Germline V gene data show CDR1 as SNHLY and CDR2 as FYNNEI. CDR3 DNA: TGTGCCAGCAGTACCACCGGAACCCCCTCCTACGAGCAGTACTTC. It codes for CASSTTGTPSYEQYF.

This clone was found once. The rearrangement links TRBV4-3 to TRBJ2-3, with TRBD2 matching over 13 bases. Germline assignment: CDR1 LGHNA and CDR2 YSLEER. The CDR3 is 17 amino acids. The V and J ends lost 0 bases and 5 bases, in that order; junction bases with no gene match: 5. The CDR3 DNA follows: TGCGCCAGCAGCCAAGAGGGACTAGCGGGAATGGGAGATACGCAGTATTTT. Residues: CASSQEGLAGMGDTQYF.

The V gene is TRBV11-1, the J gene TRBJ2-7; 7 positions match TRBD1. The CDR3 extends over 16 amino acids. V shed 2 bases and J 0 bases; nucleotides not matched to a gene: 7. Germline-derived CDR1 and CDR2 are SGHAT and FQDESV (reference sequence). The CDR3 protein is CASSLNRQGYSYEQYF. In DNA form, the CDR3 reads TGTGCCAGCAGCTTAAATCGACAGGGATACTCCTACGAGCAGTACTTC.

The chain carries TRBV5-4 and TRBJ2-7; 8 bases agree with TRBD1. Trimming removed 3 bases from V and 3 bases from J; junction bases left unmatched: 5. CDR3 length: 14 amino acids. From germline, CDR1 is SGHNT and CDR2 YYREEE (reference sequence). CDR3 loop: CASSYNRGIYEQYF. The CDR3 DNA reads as TGTGCCAGCAGCTACAACAGGGGGATCTACGAGCAGTACTTC.

V usage is TRBV11-3 and J usage is TRBJ2-5; TRBD2 matches at 8 bases. There are 15 residues in the CDR3. V lost 3 bases, J lost 4 bases, and 7 bases stayed unmatched. Germline V gives CDR1 SGHNT, CDR2 YENEEA. DNA of the CDR3: TGTGCCAGCAGCTTGGCTAGCGGGCCGGGAGAGACCCAGTACTTC. It codes for CASSLASGPGETQYF.

This clone appeared once. This chain connects TRBV11-2 to TRBJ2-1; D possibly matches TRBD1 or TRBD2 (5 bases each). Germline-derived CDR1 and CDR2 are SGHAT and FQNNGV. Trimming removed 4 bases at V and 3 bases at J, with 16 bases between. The CDR3 totals 16 residues. The CDR3 is CASSSSGLNHYNEQFF. The CDR3 DNA sequence: TGTGCCAGCAGCTCCTCGGGGCTAAATCACTACAATGAGCAGTTCTTC.

Regarding this clone: This specimen includes other DNA sequences encoding the same CDR3. The CDR3 region is CSVERRNEQFF. In DNA form, the CDR3 reads TGCAGCGTTGAGCGCCGCAATGAGCAGTTCTTC. The gene calls are TRBV29-1 and TRBJ2-1; D remains ambiguous. Trimming left V 3 bases short and J 6 bases short, with 6 bases between. Germline values: CDR1 SQVTM, CDR2 ANQGSEA. CDR3 length: 11 residues.

The V gene is TRBV11-2, the J gene TRBJ2-3; 7 bases align to TRBD2. The germline V gene has CDR1 SGHAT and CDR2 FQNNGV. The CDR3 contains 14 residues. The junction had 6 bases not matched to a gene; V was cut back by 3 bases and J by 6 bases. The DNA of the CDR3 is TGTGCCAGCAGCTTCTGGGGGGAGGGCGATACGCAGTATTTT. This sequence encodes CASSFWGEGDTQYF.

This rearrangement joins TRBV4-3 to TRBJ2-7; no reliable D call. Germline V CDR1 and CDR2: LGHNA, YSLEER. V was cut by 1 base and J by 0 bases, with 13 bases left in between. CDR3 length: 16 residues. CDR3 region: CASSQVWKVSSYEQYF. The CDR3 coding sequence is TGCGCCAGCAGCCAAGTTTGGAAGGTGAGCTCCTACGAGCAGTACTTC.

In DNA, the CDR3 is TGTGCCAGCAGCGTCTTAGCCGGGACAGGGTTCACCGGGGAGCTGTTTTTT. Encoded protein: CASSVLAGTGFTGELFF. The V call is TRBV5-6, the J call TRBJ2-2, with 9 bases fitting TRBD1. This CDR3 contains 17 residues. The germline V gene has CDR1 SGHDT and CDR2 YYEEEE. With V trimmed by 4 bases and J by 4 bases, 11 bases remained unmatched. Filled out from reference TRBV5-6 and TRBJ2-2, the complete variable domain reads DAGVTQSPTHLIKTRGQQVTLRCSPKSGHDTVSWYQQALGQGPQFIFQYYEEEERQRGNFPDRFSGHQFPNYSSELNVNALLLGDSALYLCASSVLAGTGFTGELFFGEGSRLTVL.

V is TRBV4-1 and J is TRBJ2-7; D call uncertain. Trimming shortened V by 0 bases and J by 3 bases, and 6 bases separated the two germline ends. The CDR3 has 13 amino acids. The germline V gene has CDR1 MGHRA and CDR2 YSYEKL. CDR3 in DNA: TGCGCCAGCAGCCAAGAAGCGAACTACGAGCAGTACTTC. Residues: CASSQEANYEQYF.